The 3 T cell receptor beta chains below come from one sample, sequenced in a study of identical twins. One entry per CDR3 protein results from TCRdb running MiXCR on the 5' RACE reads. Among some 660,000 distinct CDR3 sequences listed, over 8.5% were seen once. This sample also belongs to another study, concerning yellow fever vaccine responses in identical twins.

Sequenced: PBMCs. The receptors originated from a woman aged 18-29 years in good health.

This clonotype occurred a few times. The CDR3 DNA is TGTGCCAGCAGCCCTTACCTGGCAGGGAGTAGTTCTGGGGCCAACGTCCTGACTTTC. The encoded protein is CASSPYLAGSSSGANVLTF. V usage is TRBV11-2 and J usage is TRBJ2-6; D is tentatively TRBD1 or TRBD2 (5 bases each). The CDR3 covers 19 residues. Per germline, CDR1 SGHAT and CDR2 FQNNGV. V was trimmed by 5 bases and J by 1 base, leaving 21 bases between them.

This clonotype was detected only a few times. The V gene is TRBV15, the J gene TRBJ2-5, with D unclear. The CDR3 is 14 residues long. The V gene lost 6 bases and the J gene lost 5 bases, with 16 bases spanning the gap. Germline lookup yields CDR1 LNHNV and CDR2 YYDKDF (reference sequence). The CDR3 sequence: CATSQRVGGETQYF. The CDR3 DNA reads as TGTGCCACCAGTCAGCGTGTCGGTGGTGAGACCCAGTACTTC.

Many counts were recorded for this clonotype. The V gene is TRBV12-3 or TRBV12-4, the J gene TRBJ1-5; 8 nucleotides line up with TRBD1. The junction had 5 bases not matched to a gene; V was cut back by 6 bases and J by 4 bases. This CDR3 is built from 14 residues. CDR3 sequence: CASSQGQGNQPQHF. CDR3 DNA sequence: TGTGCCAGCAGCCAAGGACAGGGAAATCAGCCCCAGCATTTT.